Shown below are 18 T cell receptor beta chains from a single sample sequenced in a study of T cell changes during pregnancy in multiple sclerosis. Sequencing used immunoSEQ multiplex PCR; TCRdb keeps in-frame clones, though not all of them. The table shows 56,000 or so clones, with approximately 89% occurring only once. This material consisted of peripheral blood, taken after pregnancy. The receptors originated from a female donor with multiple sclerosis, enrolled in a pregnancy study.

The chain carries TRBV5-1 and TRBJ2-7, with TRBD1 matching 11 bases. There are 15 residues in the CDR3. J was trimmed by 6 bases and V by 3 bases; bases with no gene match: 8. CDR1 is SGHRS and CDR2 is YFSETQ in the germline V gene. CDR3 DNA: TGCGCCAGCAGCTGGGGACAGGGGGTAATCTCCGAGCAGTACTTC. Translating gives CASSWGQGVISEQYF.

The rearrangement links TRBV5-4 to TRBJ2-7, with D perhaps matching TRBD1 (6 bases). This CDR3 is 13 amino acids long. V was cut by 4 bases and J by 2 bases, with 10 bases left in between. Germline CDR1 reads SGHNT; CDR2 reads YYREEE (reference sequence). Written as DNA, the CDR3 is TGTGCCAGCAGCGTGGACAGTCCCTACGAGCAGTACTTC. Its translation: CASSVDSPYEQYF.

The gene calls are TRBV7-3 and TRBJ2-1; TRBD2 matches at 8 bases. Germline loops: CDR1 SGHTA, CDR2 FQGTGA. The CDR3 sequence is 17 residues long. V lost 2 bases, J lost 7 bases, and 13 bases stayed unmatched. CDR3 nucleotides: TGTGCCAGCAGCTTAGAGCCTGAGGCGGGGGGAAGGAATGAGCAGTTCTTC. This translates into CASSLEPEAGGRNEQFF.

CDR3 residues: CASSVRPFGGYGYTF. In nucleotides, the CDR3 is TGTGCCAGCAGCGTCCGACCGTTTGGCGGGTATGGCTACACCTTC. The chain combines TRBV5-4 with TRBJ1-2; D gene uncertain. The ends were cut back, 4 bases at V and 5 bases at J, with 18 bases in the middle. The CDR3 extends over 15 amino acids. Looked up from germline, CDR1 is SGHNT and CDR2 is YYREEE (reference sequence).

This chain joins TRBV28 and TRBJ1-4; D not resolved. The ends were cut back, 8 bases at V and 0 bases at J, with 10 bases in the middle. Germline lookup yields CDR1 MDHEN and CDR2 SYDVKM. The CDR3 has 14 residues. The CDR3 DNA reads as TGTGCCAGCTTGTCTGACTCAACTAATGAAAAACTGTTTTTT. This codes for CASLSDSTNEKLFF.

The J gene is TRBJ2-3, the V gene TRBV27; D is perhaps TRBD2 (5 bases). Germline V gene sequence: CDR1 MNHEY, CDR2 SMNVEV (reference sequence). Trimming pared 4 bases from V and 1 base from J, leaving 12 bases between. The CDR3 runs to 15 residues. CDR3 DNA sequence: TGTGCCAGCAGTTCCCTAGCAAGAGGCACAGATACGCAGTATTTT. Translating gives CASSSLARGTDTQYF.

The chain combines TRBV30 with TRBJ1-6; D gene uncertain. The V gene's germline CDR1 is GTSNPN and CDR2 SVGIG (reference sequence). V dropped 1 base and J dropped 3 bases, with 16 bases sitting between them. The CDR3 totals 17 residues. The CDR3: CAWSGVLIEGYNSPLHF. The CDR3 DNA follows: TGTGCCTGGAGTGGGGTACTAATTGAGGGCTATAATTCACCCCTCCACTTT.

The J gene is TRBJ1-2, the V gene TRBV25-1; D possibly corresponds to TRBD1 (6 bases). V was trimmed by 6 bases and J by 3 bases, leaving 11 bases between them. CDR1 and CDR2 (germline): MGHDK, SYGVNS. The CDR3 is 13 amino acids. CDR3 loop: CASSEGEDYGYTF. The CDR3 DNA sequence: TGTGCCAGCAGCGAGGGGGAAGACTATGGCTACACCTTC.

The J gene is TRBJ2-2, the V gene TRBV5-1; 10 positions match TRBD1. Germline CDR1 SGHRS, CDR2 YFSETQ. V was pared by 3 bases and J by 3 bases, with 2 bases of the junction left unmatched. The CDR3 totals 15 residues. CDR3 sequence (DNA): TGCGCCAGCAGCTGGGGGACAGGGGACACCGGGGAGCTGTTTTTT. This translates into CASSWGTGDTGELFF.

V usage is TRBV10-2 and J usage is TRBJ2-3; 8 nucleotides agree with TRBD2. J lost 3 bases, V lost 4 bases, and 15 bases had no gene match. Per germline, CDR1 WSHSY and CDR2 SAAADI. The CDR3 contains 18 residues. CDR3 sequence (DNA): TGCGCCAGCAGTGGCCCCACCGGGGGGGCATCGTGGACAGATACGCAGTATTTT. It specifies CASSGPTGGASWTDTQYF.

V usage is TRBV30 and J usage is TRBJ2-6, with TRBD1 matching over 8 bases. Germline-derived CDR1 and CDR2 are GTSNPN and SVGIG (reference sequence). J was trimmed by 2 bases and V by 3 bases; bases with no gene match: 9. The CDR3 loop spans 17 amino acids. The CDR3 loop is CAWSDGQGYTGANVLTF. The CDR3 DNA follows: TGTGCCTGGAGCGACGGACAGGGTTATACTGGGGCCAACGTCCTGACTTTC.

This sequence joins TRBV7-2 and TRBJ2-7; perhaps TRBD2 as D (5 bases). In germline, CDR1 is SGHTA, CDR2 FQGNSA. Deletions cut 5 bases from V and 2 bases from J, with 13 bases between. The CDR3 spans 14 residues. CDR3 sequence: CASSRFRGPYEQYF. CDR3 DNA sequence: TGTGCCAGCAGCCGGTTTCGAGGGCCCTACGAGCAGTACTTC.

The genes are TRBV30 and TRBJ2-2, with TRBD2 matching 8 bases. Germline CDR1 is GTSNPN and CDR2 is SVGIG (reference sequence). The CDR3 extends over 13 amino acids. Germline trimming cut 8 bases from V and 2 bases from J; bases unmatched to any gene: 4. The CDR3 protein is CARGGANTGELFF. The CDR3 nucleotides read TGTGCCCGGGGGGGGGCCAACACCGGGGAGCTGTTTTTT.

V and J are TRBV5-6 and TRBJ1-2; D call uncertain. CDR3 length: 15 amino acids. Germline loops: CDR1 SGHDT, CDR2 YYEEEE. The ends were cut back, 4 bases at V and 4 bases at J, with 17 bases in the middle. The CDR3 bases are TGTGCCAGCAGCACACAACCGGCCGGAGGCTATGGCTACACCTTC. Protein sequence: CASSTQPAGGYGYTF.

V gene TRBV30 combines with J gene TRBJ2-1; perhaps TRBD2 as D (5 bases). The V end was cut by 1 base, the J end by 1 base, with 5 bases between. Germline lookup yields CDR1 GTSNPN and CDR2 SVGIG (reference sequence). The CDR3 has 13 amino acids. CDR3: CAWSGTSYNEQFF. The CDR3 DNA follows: TGTGCCTGGAGTGGGACTTCCTACAATGAGCAGTTCTTC.

The CDR3 nucleotides read TGTGCCAGCAGTAACAGGGTTTCACCCCTCCACTTT. Its translation: CASSNRVSPLHF. V usage is TRBV2 and J usage is TRBJ1-6; maybe TRBD1 (6 bases). The V end lost 5 bases, the J end lost 9 bases, and 8 bases lay between the germline ends. The CDR3 sequence is 12 residues long. Germline lookup yields CDR1 SNHLY and CDR2 FYNNEI.

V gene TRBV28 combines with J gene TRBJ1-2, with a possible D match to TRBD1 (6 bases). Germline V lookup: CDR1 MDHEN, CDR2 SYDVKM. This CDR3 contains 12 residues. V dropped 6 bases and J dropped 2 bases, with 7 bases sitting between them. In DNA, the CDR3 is TGTGCCAGCAGCCAGGGGAACTATGGCTACACCTTC. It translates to CASSQGNYGYTF.

For the CDR3, the DNA is TGTGCCAGTAGTTGGACAGTGGAAGCAGACACTGAAGCTTTCTTT. Protein product: CASSWTVEADTEAFF. The rearrangement joins TRBV19 to TRBJ1-1, with D maybe TRBD1 (6 bases). Looked up from germline, CDR1 is LNHDA and CDR2 is SQIVND (reference sequence). The germline V and J ends were trimmed by 5 bases and 3 bases, with 16 bases remaining between them. The CDR3 has 15 residues.